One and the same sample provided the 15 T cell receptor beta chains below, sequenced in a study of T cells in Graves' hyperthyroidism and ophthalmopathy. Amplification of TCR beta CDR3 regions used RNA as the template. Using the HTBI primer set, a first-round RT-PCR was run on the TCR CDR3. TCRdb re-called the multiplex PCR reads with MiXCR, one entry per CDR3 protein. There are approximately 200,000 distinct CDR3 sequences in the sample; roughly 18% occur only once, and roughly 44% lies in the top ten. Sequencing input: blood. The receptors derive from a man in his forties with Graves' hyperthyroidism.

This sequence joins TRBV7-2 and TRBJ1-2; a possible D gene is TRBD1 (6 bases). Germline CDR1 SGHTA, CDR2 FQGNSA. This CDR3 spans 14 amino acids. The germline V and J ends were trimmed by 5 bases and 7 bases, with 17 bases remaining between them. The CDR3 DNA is TGTGCCAGCAGCCAATCCTCAGGGGAGAGTGGCTACACCTTC. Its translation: CASSQSSGESGYTF.

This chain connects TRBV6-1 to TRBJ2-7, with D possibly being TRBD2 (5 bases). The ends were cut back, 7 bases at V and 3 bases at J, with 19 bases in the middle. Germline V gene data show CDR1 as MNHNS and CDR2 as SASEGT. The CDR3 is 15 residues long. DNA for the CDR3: TGTGCCAGCACCCGCGGGCAGCGCGAATACTACGAGCAGTACTTC. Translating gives CASTRGQREYYEQYF.

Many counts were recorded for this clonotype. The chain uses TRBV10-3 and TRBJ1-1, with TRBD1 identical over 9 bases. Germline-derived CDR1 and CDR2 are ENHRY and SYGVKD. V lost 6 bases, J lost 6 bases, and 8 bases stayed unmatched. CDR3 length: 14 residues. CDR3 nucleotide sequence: TGTGCCATCAGACTGGACAGGGGAATTCCTGAAGCTTTCTTT. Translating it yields CAIRLDRGIPEAFF.

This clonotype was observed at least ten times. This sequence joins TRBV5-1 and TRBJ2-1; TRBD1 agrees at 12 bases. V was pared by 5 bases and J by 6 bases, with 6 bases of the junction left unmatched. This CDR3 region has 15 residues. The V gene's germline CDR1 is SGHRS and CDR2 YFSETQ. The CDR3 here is CASSSGTGGFNEQFF. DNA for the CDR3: TGCGCCAGCAGTTCCGGGACAGGGGGCTTCAATGAGCAGTTCTTC.

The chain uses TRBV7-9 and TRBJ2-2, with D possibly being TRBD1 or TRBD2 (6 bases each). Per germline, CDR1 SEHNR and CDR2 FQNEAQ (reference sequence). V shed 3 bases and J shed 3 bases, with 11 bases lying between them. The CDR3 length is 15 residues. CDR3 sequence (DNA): TGTGCCAGCAGCTTTAAGGGGGGCCACACCGGGGAGCTGTTTTTT. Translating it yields CASSFKGGHTGELFF.

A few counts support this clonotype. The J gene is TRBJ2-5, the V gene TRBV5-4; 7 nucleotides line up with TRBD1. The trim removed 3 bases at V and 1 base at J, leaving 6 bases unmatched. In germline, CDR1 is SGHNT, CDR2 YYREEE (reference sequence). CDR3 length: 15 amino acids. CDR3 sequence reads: CASSSMSGGQETQYF. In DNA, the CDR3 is TGTGCCAGCAGCTCAATGTCAGGGGGCCAAGAGACCCAGTACTTC.

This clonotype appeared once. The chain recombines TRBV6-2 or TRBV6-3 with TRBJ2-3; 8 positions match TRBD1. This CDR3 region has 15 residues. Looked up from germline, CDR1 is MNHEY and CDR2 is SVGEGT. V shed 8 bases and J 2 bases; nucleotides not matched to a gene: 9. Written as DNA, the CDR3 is TGTGCCAGCCCTGACAGGGACAGGATCACAGATACGCAGTATTTT. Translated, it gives CASPDRDRITDTQYF.

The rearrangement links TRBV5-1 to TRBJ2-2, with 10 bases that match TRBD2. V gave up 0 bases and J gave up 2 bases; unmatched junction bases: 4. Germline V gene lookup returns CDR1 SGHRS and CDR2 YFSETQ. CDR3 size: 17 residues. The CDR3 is CASSLEGLATNTGELFF. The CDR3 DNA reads TGCGCCAGCAGCTTGGAGGGACTAGCGACCAACACCGGGGAGCTGTTTTTT.

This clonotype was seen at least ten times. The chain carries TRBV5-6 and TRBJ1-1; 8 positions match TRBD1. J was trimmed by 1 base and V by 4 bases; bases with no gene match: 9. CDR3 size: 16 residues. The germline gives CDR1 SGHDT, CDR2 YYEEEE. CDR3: CASSRGTGGGNTEAFF. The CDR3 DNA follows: TGTGCCAGCAGCAGAGGGACAGGCGGAGGGAACACTGAAGCTTTCTTT.

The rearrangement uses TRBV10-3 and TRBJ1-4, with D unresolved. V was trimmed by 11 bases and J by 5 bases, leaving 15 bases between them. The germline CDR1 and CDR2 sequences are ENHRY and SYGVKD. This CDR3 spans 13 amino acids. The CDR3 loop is CAARTPPNEKLFF. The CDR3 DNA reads TGTGCCGCCCGGACGCCTCCCAATGAAAAACTGTTTTTT.

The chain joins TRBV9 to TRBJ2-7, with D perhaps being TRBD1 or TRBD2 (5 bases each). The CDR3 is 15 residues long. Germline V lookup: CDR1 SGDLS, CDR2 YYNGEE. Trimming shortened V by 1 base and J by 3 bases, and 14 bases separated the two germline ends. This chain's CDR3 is CASSVSEGYGYEQYF. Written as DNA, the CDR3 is TGTGCCAGCAGCGTAAGTGAGGGGTACGGCTACGAGCAGTACTTC.

CDR3 coding DNA: TGTGCCAGTAGTCGGGACTTTAATGAGCAGTTCTTC. This gives the protein CASSRDFNEQFF. The chain is built from TRBV19 and TRBJ2-1; D perhaps matches TRBD2 (6 bases). There are 12 residues in the CDR3. Germline CDR1 is LNHDA and CDR2 is SQIVND (reference sequence). V was cut by 5 bases and J by 7 bases, with 9 bases left in between.

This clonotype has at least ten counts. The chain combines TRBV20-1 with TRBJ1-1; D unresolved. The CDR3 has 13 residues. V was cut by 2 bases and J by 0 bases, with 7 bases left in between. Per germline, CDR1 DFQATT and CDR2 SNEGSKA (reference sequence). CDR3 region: CSARSDMNTEAFF. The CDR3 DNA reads TGCAGTGCTAGATCCGATATGAACACTGAAGCTTTCTTT.

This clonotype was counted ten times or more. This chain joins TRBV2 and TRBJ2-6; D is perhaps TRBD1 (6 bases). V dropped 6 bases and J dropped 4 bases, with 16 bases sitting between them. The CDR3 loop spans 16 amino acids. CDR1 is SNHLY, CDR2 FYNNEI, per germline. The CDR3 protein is CASRRPGAIGANVLTF. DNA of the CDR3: TGTGCCAGCAGGAGGCCAGGGGCGATCGGGGCCAACGTCCTGACTTTC.

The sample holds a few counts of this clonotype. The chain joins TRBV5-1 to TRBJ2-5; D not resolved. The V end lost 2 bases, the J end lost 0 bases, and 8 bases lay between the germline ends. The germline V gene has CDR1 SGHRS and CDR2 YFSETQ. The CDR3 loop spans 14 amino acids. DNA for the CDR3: TGCGCCAGCAGCTTCGAGGCCAACCAAGAGACCCAGTACTTC. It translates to CASSFEANQETQYF.